The text below deals with one T cell receptor beta chain. Different DNA sequences within this sample yield the same CDR3. CDR1 and CDR2 (germline): LNHDA, SQIVND (reference sequence). With V trimmed by 5 bases and J by 2 bases, 1 base remained unmatched. The CDR3 extends over 13 amino acids. The data belong to a study of blood T cell repertoires in COVID-19. The authors' processing: Counts of nucleated cells, estimated from reference gene primer amplification, were obtained. Method: immunoSEQ multiplex PCR; TCRdb's copy keeps in-frame clones and lacks some. The V and J calls and clone size were taken over from that table, and D and trimming were inferred from the DNA. The sample lists around 250,000 clones, about 80% occurring once. Participant age was about 18 to 89 years, and participants resided in fewer than 25 US areas. Each participant's cohort was designated according to participant-reported clinical history.

The chain has TRBV19 and TRBJ2-5; 8 nucleotides align to TRBD1. The receptor was derived from a middle-aged man who had recovered from COVID-19. The material sequenced was PBMCs or T cells enriched from blood (not recorded which). CDR3 protein: CASSRDRQETQYF. CDR3 sequence (DNA): TGTGCCAGTAGTCGGGACAGGCAAGAGACCCAGTACTTC. The full variable domain, rest sourced from reference TRBV19 and TRBJ2-5, is DGGITQSPKYLFRKEGQNVTLSCEQNLNHDAMYWYRQDPGQGLRLIYYSQIVNDFQKGDIAEGYSVSREKKESFPLTVTSAQKNPTAFYLCASSRDRQETQYFGPGTRLLVL.